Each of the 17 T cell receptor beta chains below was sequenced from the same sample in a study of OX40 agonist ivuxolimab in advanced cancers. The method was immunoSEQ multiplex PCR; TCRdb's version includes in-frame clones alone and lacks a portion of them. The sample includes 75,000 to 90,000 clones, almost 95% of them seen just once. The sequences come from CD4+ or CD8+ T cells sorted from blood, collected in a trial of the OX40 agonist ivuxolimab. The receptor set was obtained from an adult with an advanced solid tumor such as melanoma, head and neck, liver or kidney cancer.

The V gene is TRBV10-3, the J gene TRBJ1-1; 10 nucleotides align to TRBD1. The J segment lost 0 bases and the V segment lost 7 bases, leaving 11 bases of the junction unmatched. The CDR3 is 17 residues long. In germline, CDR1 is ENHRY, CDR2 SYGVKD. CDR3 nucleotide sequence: TGTGCCATCACCCCCCACCAGGACAGGGGGGTGAACACTGAAGCTTTCTTT. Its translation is CAITPHQDRGVNTEAFF.

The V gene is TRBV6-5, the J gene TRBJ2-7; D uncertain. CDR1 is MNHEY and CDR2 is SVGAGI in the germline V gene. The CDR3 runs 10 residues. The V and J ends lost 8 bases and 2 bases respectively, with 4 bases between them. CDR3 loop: CASGPYEQYF. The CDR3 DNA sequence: TGTGCCAGCGGACCCTACGAGCAGTACTTC.

The CDR3 coding sequence is TGTGCCAGCATTCGAACACCCGTAAACACTGAAGCTTTCTTT. Translated, it gives CASIRTPVNTEAFF. The chain links TRBV2 to TRBJ1-1; no clear D gene. In germline, CDR1 is SNHLY, CDR2 FYNNEI. V was shortened by 7 bases and J by 2 bases, with 14 bases between the two germline ends. The CDR3 consists of 14 residues.

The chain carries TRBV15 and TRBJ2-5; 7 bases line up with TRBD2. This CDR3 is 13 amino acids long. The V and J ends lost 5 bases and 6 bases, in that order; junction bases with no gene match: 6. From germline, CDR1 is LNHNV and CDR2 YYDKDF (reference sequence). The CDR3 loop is CATSGGDFQTQYF. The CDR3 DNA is TGTGCCACCAGCGGGGGGGACTTTCAGACCCAGTACTTC. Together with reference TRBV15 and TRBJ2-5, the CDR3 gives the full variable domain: DAMVIQNPRYQVTQFGKPVTLSCSQTLNHNVMYWYQQKSSQAPKLLFHYYDKDFNNEADTPDNFQSRRPNTSFCFLDIRSPGLGDTAMYLCATSGGDFQTQYFGPGTRLLVL.

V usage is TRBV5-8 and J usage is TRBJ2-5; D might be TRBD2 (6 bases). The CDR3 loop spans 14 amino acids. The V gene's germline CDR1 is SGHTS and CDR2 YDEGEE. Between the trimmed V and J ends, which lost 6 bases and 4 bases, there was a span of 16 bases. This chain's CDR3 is CASNPTGRGETQYF. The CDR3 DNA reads TGTGCCAGCAACCCGACGGGGCGGGGAGAGACCCAGTACTTC. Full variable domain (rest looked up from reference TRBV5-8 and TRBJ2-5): EAGVTQSPTHLIKTRGQQATLRCSPISGHTSVYWYQQALGLGLQFLLWYDEGEERNRGNFPPRFSGRQFPNYSSELNVNALELEDSALYLCASNPTGRGETQYFGPGTRLLVL.

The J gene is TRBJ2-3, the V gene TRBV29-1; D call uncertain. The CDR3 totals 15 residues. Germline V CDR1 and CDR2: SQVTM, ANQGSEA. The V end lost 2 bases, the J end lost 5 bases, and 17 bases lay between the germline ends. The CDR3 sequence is CSVERISNRGDTQYF. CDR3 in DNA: TGCAGCGTTGAAAGGATCTCAAACCGTGGAGATACGCAGTATTTT.

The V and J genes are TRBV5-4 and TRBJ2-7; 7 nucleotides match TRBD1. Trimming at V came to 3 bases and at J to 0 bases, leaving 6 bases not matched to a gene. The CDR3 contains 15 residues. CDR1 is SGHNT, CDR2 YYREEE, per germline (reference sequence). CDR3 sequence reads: CASSSSTGNSYEQYF. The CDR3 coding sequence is TGTGCCAGCAGCTCATCGACAGGGAACTCCTACGAGCAGTACTTC. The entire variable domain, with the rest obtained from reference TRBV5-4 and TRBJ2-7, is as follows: ETGVTQSPTHLIKTRGQQVTLRCSSQSGHNTVSWYQQALGQGPQFIFQYYREEENGRGNFPPRFSGLQFPNYSSELNVNALELDDSALYLCASSSSTGNSYEQYFGPGTRLTVT.

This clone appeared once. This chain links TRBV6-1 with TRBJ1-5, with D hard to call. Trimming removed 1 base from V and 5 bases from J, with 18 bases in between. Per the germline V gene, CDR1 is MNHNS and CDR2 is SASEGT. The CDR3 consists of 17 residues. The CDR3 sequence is CASSEGAGAPYYQPQHF. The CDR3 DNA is TGTGCCAGCAGTGAAGGGGCCGGCGCGCCTTACTATCAGCCCCAGCATTTT.

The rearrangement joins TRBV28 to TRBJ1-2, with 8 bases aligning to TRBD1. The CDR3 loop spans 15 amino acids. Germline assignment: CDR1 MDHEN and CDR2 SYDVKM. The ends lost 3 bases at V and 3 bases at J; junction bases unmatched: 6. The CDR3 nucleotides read TGTGCCAGCAGTTTCTTAGACAGGGGCGACTATGGCTACACCTTC. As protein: CASSFLDRGDYGYTF.

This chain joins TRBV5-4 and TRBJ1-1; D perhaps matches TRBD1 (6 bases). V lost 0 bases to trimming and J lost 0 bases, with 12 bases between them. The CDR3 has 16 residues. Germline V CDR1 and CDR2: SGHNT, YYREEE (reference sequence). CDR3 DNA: TGTGCCAGCAGCTTGGGACCCAGGGGAGTGAACACTGAAGCTTTCTTT. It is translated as CASSLGPRGVNTEAFF. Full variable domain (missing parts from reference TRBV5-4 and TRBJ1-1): ETGVTQSPTHLIKTRGQQVTLRCSSQSGHNTVSWYQQALGQGPQFIFQYYREEENGRGNFPPRFSGLQFPNYSSELNVNALELDDSALYLCASSLGPRGVNTEAFFGQGTRLTVV.

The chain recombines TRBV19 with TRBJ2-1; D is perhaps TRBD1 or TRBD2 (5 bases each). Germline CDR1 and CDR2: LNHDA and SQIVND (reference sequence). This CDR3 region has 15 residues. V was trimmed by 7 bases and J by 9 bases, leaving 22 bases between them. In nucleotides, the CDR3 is TGTGCCAGTACCACCCGGCGGGTGGGGCTCGGTGAGCAGTTCTTC. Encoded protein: CASTTRRVGLGEQFF.

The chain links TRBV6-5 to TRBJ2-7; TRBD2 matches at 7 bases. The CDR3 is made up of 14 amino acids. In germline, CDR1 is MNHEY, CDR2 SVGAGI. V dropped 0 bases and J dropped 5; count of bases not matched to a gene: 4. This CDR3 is CASSYSGGGDEQYF. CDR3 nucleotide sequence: TGTGCCAGCAGTTACTCGGGGGGAGGGGACGAGCAGTACTTC.

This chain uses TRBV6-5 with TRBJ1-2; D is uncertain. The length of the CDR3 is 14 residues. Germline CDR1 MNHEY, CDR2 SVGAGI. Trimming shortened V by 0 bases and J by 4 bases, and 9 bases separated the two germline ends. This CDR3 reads CASSYSRNGYGYTF. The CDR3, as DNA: TGTGCCAGCAGTTACTCGAGAAACGGCTATGGCTACACCTTC.

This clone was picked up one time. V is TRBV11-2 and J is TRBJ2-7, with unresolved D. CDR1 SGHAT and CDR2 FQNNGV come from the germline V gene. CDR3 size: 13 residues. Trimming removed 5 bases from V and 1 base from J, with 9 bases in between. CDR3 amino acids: CASSHTASYEQYF. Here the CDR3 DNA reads TGTGCCAGCAGCCATACGGCATCCTACGAGCAGTACTTC.

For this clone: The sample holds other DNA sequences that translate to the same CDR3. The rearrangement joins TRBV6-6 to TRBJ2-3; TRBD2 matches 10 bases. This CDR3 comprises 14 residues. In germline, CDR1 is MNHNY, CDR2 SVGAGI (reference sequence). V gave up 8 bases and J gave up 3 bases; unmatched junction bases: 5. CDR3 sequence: CASGLAGGTDTQYF. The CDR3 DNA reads TGTGCCAGCGGCTTAGCGGGGGGAACAGATACGCAGTATTTT.

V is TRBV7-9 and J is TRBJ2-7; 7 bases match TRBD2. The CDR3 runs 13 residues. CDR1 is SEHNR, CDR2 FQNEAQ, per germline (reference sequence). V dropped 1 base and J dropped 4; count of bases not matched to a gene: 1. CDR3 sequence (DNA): TGTGCCAGCAGCTTAGTGGGGGGGTACGAGCAGTACTTC. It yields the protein CASSLVGGYEQYF. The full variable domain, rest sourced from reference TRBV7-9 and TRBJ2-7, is DTGVSQNPRHKITKRGQNVTFRCDPISEHNRLYWYRQTLGQGPEFLTYFQNEAQLEKSRLLSDRFSAERPKGSFSTLEIQRTEQGDSAMYLCASSLVGGYEQYFGPGTRLTVT.

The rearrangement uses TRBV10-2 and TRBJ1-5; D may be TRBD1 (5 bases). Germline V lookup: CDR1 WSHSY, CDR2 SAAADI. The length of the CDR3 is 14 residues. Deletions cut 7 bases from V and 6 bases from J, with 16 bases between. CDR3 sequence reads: CASNPGTGSQPQHF. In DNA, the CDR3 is TGCGCCAGCAACCCCGGGACGGGGAGTCAGCCCCAGCATTTT.